This is a list of T cell receptor beta chains from one sample in a study of metastatic and nonmetastatic thyroid tumors. TCRdb reanalyzed the PCR reads via MiXCR. The data contain about 25,000 clones, around 20% of them singletons. The sequencing input was adjacent normal tissue. These receptors came from a female donor with papillary thyroid cancer or a benign thyroid nodule (not recorded which). Some clones in this sample may be carry-over from other donors' samples. Each CDR3 is given with its conserved first and last residue. The D gene is left open where the match is weak. The size field is filled for only some rows; it gives once, few, many or a size class.

cdr3_aa cdr3_nt clone_size j_call v_call d_call
CASSIGGRTDTQYF TGCGCCAGCAGTATCGGAGGGCGGACAGATACGCAGTATTTT - TRBJ2-3 TRBV5-1 -
CASSLSGFRTYEQYF TGTGCCAGCAGCTTATCGGGGTTTAGGACCTACGAGCAGTACTTC many TRBJ2-7 TRBV11-1 -
CASSIGSSNTEAFF TGTGCCAGTAGTATAGGTAGCTCCAACACTGAAGCTTTCTTT - TRBJ1-1 TRBV19 -
CASSLDLASSGNTIYF TGTGCCAGCAGCTTAGATCTGGCCTCCTCTGGAAACACCATATATTTT many TRBJ1-3 TRBV11-2 -
CASSFSAGGIIDEQYF TGTGCCAGCAGCTTTTCAGCGGGAGGGATCATCGACGAGCAGTACTTC many TRBJ2-7 TRBV5-5 TRBD2
CASSLGQIPNQPQHF TGTGCCAGCAGCTTAGGTCAAATCCCTAATCAGCCCCAGCATTTT many TRBJ1-5 TRBV11-2 -
CASSQGVGTEAFF TGTGCCAGCTCACAGGGGGTAGGCACTGAAGCTTTCTTT many TRBJ1-1 TRBV18 -
CSARGRVATYEQYF TGCAGTGCTAGAGGGCGGGTGGCGACCTACGAGCAGTACTTC medium-sized TRBJ2-7 TRBV20-1 -
CASSQGLGVGDTQYF TGCGCCAGCAGCCAGGGACTTGGGGTAGGAGATACGCAGTATTTT - TRBJ2-3 TRBV5-1 -
CAISVAGDTGELFF TGTGCCATCAGTGTGGCAGGAGACACCGGGGAGCTGTTTTTT many TRBJ2-2 TRBV10-3 -
CASSPKGFLREFFYGTQYF TGTGCCAGCAGCCCCAAGGGGTTTTTGCGGGAGTTCTTTTACGGGACCCAGTACTTC many TRBJ2-5 TRBV27 TRBD2
CASAYWFADSETTYEQYF TGTGCCAGCGCTTATTGGTTCGCGGACTCCGAAACGACCTACGAGCAGTACTTC many TRBJ2-7 TRBV9 -
CASSQVDRDNEKLFF TGTGCCAGCAGCCAAGTTGATCGCGATAATGAAAAACTGTTTTTT many TRBJ1-4 TRBV4-2 -
CASSFGIPTDEQYF TGTGCCAGCAGCTTTGGGATTCCAACAGACGAGCAGTACTTC many TRBJ2-7 TRBV7-2 -
CSSRRQGDNSPLHF TGCTCCAGCAGACGACAGGGCGATAATTCACCCCTCCACTTT - TRBJ1-6 TRBV12-3/TRBV12-4 TRBD1
CSSSQVSGTNVLTF TGTTCCAGCAGTCAGGTCTCTGGGACCAACGTCCTGACTTTC - TRBJ2-6 TRBV6-1 -
CASSLARSDWGSYNEQFF TGTGCCAGCAGCTTAGCGCGGTCGGACTGGGGCTCCTACAATGAGCAGTTCTTC - TRBJ2-1 TRBV11-1 -
CAISAGTGVAVDGYTF TGTGCCATCAGCGCAGGGACAGGGGTTGCGGTGGATGGCTACACCTTC many TRBJ1-2 TRBV10-3 TRBD1
CASSLYPVSLADTQYF TGTGCCAGCAGTTTATATCCAGTTTCCCTCGCAGATACGCAGTATTTT many TRBJ2-3 TRBV27 -